Listed here are 24 T cell receptor beta chains from one sample, sequenced in a study of blood T cell repertoires in COVID-19. Here immunoSEQ multiplex PCR was the method, and the copy in TCRdb shows in-frame clones only, minus some. This table has about 220,000 clones, around 80% appearing once. Sequencing used peripheral blood. Receptors originate from a man in his forties or fifties with active or convalescent COVID-19.

This sequence joins TRBV5-6 and TRBJ1-1, with D unclear. Germline CDR1 and CDR2: SGHDT and YYEEEE. Trimming removed 2 bases from V and 4 bases from J, with 12 bases in between. CDR3 length: 14 residues. CDR3 nucleotide sequence: TGTGCCAGCAGCTTAGCGCCAGTGGGCACTGAAGCTTTCTTT. This translates into CASSLAPVGTEAFF.

This clone has only one observation. The V and J genes are TRBV7-2 and TRBJ2-7, with 9 nucleotides matching TRBD1. CDR3 length: 14 residues. J lost 6 bases, V lost 5 bases, and 8 bases had no gene match. Germline V gene data show CDR1 as SGHTA and CDR2 as FQGNSA. The CDR3 nucleotides read TGTGCCAGCAGCCGGGACAGGGAGGTAGGCGAGCAGTACTTC. It codes for CASSRDREVGEQYF.

The gene calls are TRBV15 and TRBJ1-4; 8 positions agree with TRBD1. Germline CDR1 is LNHNV and CDR2 is YYDKDF (reference sequence). The CDR3 runs 13 residues. Losses at the gene ends were 0 bases for V and 16 bases for J; bases not matched to a gene: 7. CDR3: CATSRDKQGTGFF. CDR3 DNA sequence: TGTGCCACCAGCAGAGATAAACAGGGGACAGGGTTTTTT.

Details on this clone: A read error may account for a junction end that differs from germline. The CDR3 region has the DNA TGTGCCAGCAGGGAAGGGGAGTTAGAGACCCAGTACTTC. Translation gives CASREGELETQYF. The V gene is TRBV2, the J gene TRBJ2-5; perhaps D is TRBD1 or TRBD2 (5 bases each). The length of the CDR3 is 13 residues. Looked up from germline, CDR1 is SNHLY and CDR2 is FYNNEI.

The rearrangement uses TRBV5-4 and TRBJ2-2; a weak D match, TRBD2 (5 bases). V lost 1 base and J 4 bases, leaving 11 bases between the germline ends. The germline V gene has CDR1 SGHNT and CDR2 YYREEE (reference sequence). This CDR3 spans 15 amino acids. As DNA, the CDR3 is TGTGCCAGCAGCTTGTCTCGCGCGGGCACCGGGGAGCTGTTTTTT. It yields the protein CASSLSRAGTGELFF.

The V call is TRBV6-5, the J call TRBJ2-2; 7 nucleotides agree with TRBD1. Germline CDR1 and CDR2: MNHEY and SVGAGI. The CDR3 sequence is 15 residues long. Trimming at V came to 6 bases and at J to 0 bases, leaving 4 bases not matched to a gene. The CDR3 region has the DNA TGTGCCAGCAGCTGGGACAGATCGAACACCGGGGAGCTGTTTTTT. It translates to CASSWDRSNTGELFF.

The chain couples TRBV7-2 to TRBJ2-1; 11 bases match TRBD2. The length of the CDR3 is 16 residues. J lost 5 bases, V lost 5 bases, and 8 bases had no gene match. Looked up from germline, CDR1 is SGHTA and CDR2 is FQGNSA. The CDR3 sequence: CASSPLAGGLNNEQFF. The CDR3 region has the DNA TGTGCCAGCAGCCCCCTAGCGGGGGGACTGAACAATGAGCAGTTCTTC. Based on the CDR3 plus reference TRBV7-2 and TRBJ2-1, the full variable domain is GAGVSQSPSNKVTEKGKDVELRCDPISGHTALYWYRQSLGQGLEFLIYFQGNSAPDKSGLPSDRFSAERTGGSVSTLTIQRTQQEDSAVYLCASSPLAGGLNNEQFFGPGTRLTVL.

The rearrangement links TRBV10-3 to TRBJ2-1; TRBD2 might be the D (5 bases). The germline V gene has CDR1 ENHRY and CDR2 SYGVKD. The CDR3 is made up of 15 amino acids. V was trimmed by 3 bases and J by 0 bases, leaving 9 bases between them. The CDR3 reads CAISEGADSYNEQFF. The CDR3, as DNA: TGTGCCATCAGTGAAGGAGCGGACTCCTACAATGAGCAGTTCTTC.

This rearrangement joins TRBV6-5 to TRBJ1-5; TRBD1 might be the D (5 bases). Germline loops: CDR1 MNHEY, CDR2 SVGAGI. This CDR3 is 15 amino acids long. Trimming cost V 6 bases and J 0 bases, with 12 bases left between them. CDR3 residues: CASSPDSFSNQPQHF. CDR3 nucleotide sequence: TGTGCCAGCAGCCCCGACAGTTTTAGCAATCAGCCCCAGCATTTT.

This clone has only one observation. The chain carries TRBV5-6 and TRBJ2-3, with no clear D. Germline V gene lookup returns CDR1 SGHDT and CDR2 YYEEEE. The germline V and J ends were trimmed by 6 bases and 0 bases, with 14 bases remaining between them. The CDR3 runs to 15 residues. The DNA for the CDR3 is TGTGCCAGCACCCTCCGGTTCAGGAGCACAGATACGCAGTATTTT. It codes for CASTLRFRSTDTQYF.

The chain carries TRBV7-9 and TRBJ1-4; 10 bases are a match to TRBD1. The CDR3 runs to 14 residues. V shed 6 bases and J 8 bases; nucleotides not matched to a gene: 6. Germline V CDR1 and CDR2: SEHNR, FQNEAQ (reference sequence). CDR3 protein: CASSRGTGEEKLFF. The DNA for the CDR3 is TGTGCCAGCAGTCGCGGGACAGGGGAGGAAAAACTGTTTTTT. The whole variable domain, filled in from reference TRBV7-9 and TRBJ1-4, reads DTGVSQNPRHKITKRGQNVTFRCDPISEHNRLYWYRQTLGQGPEFLTYFQNEAQLEKSRLLSDRFSAERPKGSFSTLEIQRTEQGDSAMYLCASSRGTGEEKLFFGSGTQLSVL.

This chain links TRBV5-1 with TRBJ1-6; TRBD1 matches 11 bases. CDR1 SGHRS and CDR2 YFSETQ come from the germline V gene. The V gene end was trimmed by 4 bases and the J gene end by 7 bases; junction bases not matched to a gene: 4. The CDR3 runs 15 residues. CDR3 bases: TGCGCCAGCAGCACCCGGGACAGGGGGAATTCACCCCTCCACTTT. Protein product: CASSTRDRGNSPLHF.

The V and J genes are TRBV18 and TRBJ2-3, with TRBD2 identical over 8 bases. The CDR3 is 15 amino acids. Germline CDR1 reads KGHSH; CDR2 reads LQKENI. With 8 bases clipped from V and 7 bases from J, the junction kept 14 bases outside the gene matches. The chain's CDR3 is CASPPETSAMNTQYF. In DNA, the CDR3 is TGTGCCAGCCCTCCTGAGACTAGCGCGATGAATACGCAGTATTTT.

This chain connects TRBV3-1 (or the pseudogene TRBV3-2) to TRBJ2-7; 14 positions agree with TRBD2. The CDR3 extends over 15 amino acids. With V trimmed by 1 base and J by 4 bases, 0 bases remained unmatched. Germline lookup yields CDR1 LGHDT and CDR2 YNNKEL (reference sequence). The CDR3 spells CASSQGTSGRYEQYF. CDR3 in DNA: TGTGCCAGCAGCCAAGGGACTAGCGGGAGGTACGAGCAGTACTTC.

The chain joins TRBV6-5 to TRBJ1-4, with 7 bases matching TRBD1. CDR1 and CDR2 (germline): MNHEY, SVGAGI. J lost 4 bases, V lost 5 bases, and 7 bases had no gene match. The CDR3 consists of 15 residues. CDR3 nucleotide sequence: TGTGCCAGCAGTACCCGGACAGGCATTAATGAAAAACTGTTTTTT. Its protein is CASSTRTGINEKLFF.

With regard to this clone: Other DNA sequences in the same sample also yield this CDR3. This chain joins TRBV5-3 and TRBJ2-1; 11 bases fit TRBD2. TRBV5-3 carries the ORF label, with uncertain function. Germline trimming cut 0 bases from V and 0 bases from J; bases unmatched to any gene: 5. The CDR3 runs to 18 residues. CDR3 loop: CARSLVGTSGGSYNEQFF. In DNA form, the CDR3 reads TGTGCCAGAAGCTTGGTAGGGACTAGCGGAGGCTCCTACAATGAGCAGTTCTTC.

The V call is TRBV25-1, the J call TRBJ1-6; D is possibly TRBD1 (6 bases). Looked up from germline, CDR1 is MGHDK and CDR2 is SYGVNS. Trimming pared 4 bases from V and 2 bases from J, leaving 15 bases between. The CDR3 has 17 amino acids. The CDR3 DNA sequence: TGTGCCAGCAGTGCACCCCGTTGGGGGCCCTATAATTCACCCCTCCACTTT. This encodes CASSAPRWGPYNSPLHF.

This chain links TRBV28 with TRBJ2-7, with TRBD1 identical over 9 bases. CDR3 length: 18 residues. With V trimmed by 5 bases and J by 2 bases, 16 bases remained unmatched. Germline CDR1 is MDHEN and CDR2 is SYDVKM. CDR3 nucleotide sequence: TGTGCCAGCAGTGCAGGACAGGGGATATCGGTGGGTACCTACGAGCAGTACGTC. Translating gives CASSAGQGISVGTYEQYV.

As DNA, the CDR3 is TGCGCCAGCAGCGTTACGACAGGGAGCACTGAAGCTTTCTTT. It translates to CASSVTTGSTEAFF. The chain carries TRBV5-1 and TRBJ1-1; 7 bases are a match to TRBD1. Per the germline V gene, CDR1 is SGHRS and CDR2 is YFSETQ. There are 14 residues in the CDR3. V lost 4 bases to trimming and J lost 4 bases; unmatched junction nucleotides: 7.

The V gene is TRBV4-3, the J gene TRBJ2-4; D unclear. The CDR3 consists of 18 residues. Germline-derived CDR1 and CDR2 are LGHNA and YSLEER. V lost 0 bases to trimming and J lost 0 bases, with 15 bases between them. DNA for the CDR3: TGCGCCAGCAGCCAAGATGTACCGAGGAGCATAGCCAAAAACATTCAGTACTTC. Translation gives CASSQDVPRSIAKNIQYF.

A word on this clone: The same CDR3 can be traced to other DNA sequences in this sample. The chain has TRBV18 and TRBJ1-1; D gene unclear. Germline V gene data show CDR1 as KGHSH and CDR2 as LQKENI. Trimming took 3 bases from V and 1 from J, leaving 6 bases between them. This CDR3 contains 13 residues. CDR3: CASSPSGNTEAFF. Written as DNA, the CDR3 is TGTGCCAGCTCACCCTCAGGGAACACTGAAGCTTTCTTT.

This chain connects TRBV5-1 to TRBJ2-1, with 11 bases identical to TRBD1. In germline, CDR1 is SGHRS, CDR2 YFSETQ. J gave up 7 bases and V 4 bases, and 13 bases lay outside the gene matches. CDR3 length equals 17 residues. The CDR3 protein is CASSPTPGTGGGNEQFF. The CDR3 DNA sequence: TGCGCCAGCAGCCCCACGCCCGGGACAGGGGGTGGGAATGAGCAGTTCTTC.

The chain employs TRBV7-2 and TRBJ1-1, with TRBD1 as a possible D gene (5 bases). Germline lookup yields CDR1 SGHTA and CDR2 FQGNSA. The CDR3 spans 15 residues. V lost 2 bases and J lost 0, with 10 bases in between. The CDR3 DNA reads TGTGCCAGCAGCTTACAGGGCGCGATGAACACTGAAGCTTTCTTT. Translating it yields CASSLQGAMNTEAFF.

V is TRBV28 and J is TRBJ1-2; D remains ambiguous. CDR1 and CDR2 (germline): MDHEN, SYDVKM. Trimming removed 7 bases at V and 8 bases at J, with 14 bases between. The CDR3 loop spans 12 amino acids. The DNA of the CDR3 is TGTGCCAGCACTCAAGACACTTCCGGCTACACCTTC. It codes for CASTQDTSGYTF.